This TCR beta chain stems from a study of T cells in Graves' hyperthyroidism and ophthalmopathy. This clonotype appeared a single time. What it binds is unknown. The junction and the germline gene differ at one end; a read error may be behind it. Exclusions: uncontrolled infection, other autoimmune disease, pregnancy, lactation. The diagnostic basis comprised clinical symptoms, serum thyroxine and TRAb, thyroid ultrasound and orbital computed tomography. The CDR3 contains 16 residues. CDR1 and CDR2 (germline): SEHNR, FQNEAQ (reference sequence). Study results and caveats: Ophthalmopathy prediction by the model preceded onset by a median roughly 6 months. Ophthalmopathy was separated from stable hyperthyroidism by a 13 V-J model.

What was amplified from RNA transcripts were TCR beta CDR3 regions. An initial round of RT-PCR targeting the TCR CDR3 relied on the HTBI primer set. From the multiplex PCR reads, TCRdb called clonotypes with MiXCR, one entry per CDR3 protein. This sample yields nearly 600,000 distinct CDR3 sequences, of which over 11% are seen a single time; less than 6% belongs to the top ten. Sequencing used blood. The origin of this receptor is a woman aged 25 to 39 with Graves' hyperthyroidism that later progressed to Graves' ophthalmopathy. The chain is built from TRBV7-9 and TRBJ2-1; 10 bases line up with TRBD2. The CDR3 sequence: CASSLGTSGNYDEQFF. As DNA, the CDR3 is TGTGCCAGCAGCTTAGGGACTAGCGGAAACTACGATGAGCAGTTCTTC.